This T cell receptor beta chain was documented in a study of blood T cells in healthy people across ages. Every sample yielded at least 6 million isolated PBMCs. Through a sample-barcoded 5' primer and a J-beta primer mix, a second PCR was run for about 6 to 11 cycles. Carrying 12 random nucleotides, a template-switch adaptor labeled each individual cDNA molecule. TCRdb re-derived calls from the 5' RACE reads in MiXCR, one entry per CDR3 protein. This sample has roughly 2 million distinct CDR3 sequences; around 48% occur once, and the top ten carry 2% to 2.5%. The CDR3 extends over 16 amino acids. The V and J ends lost 2 bases and 1 base respectively, with 14 bases between them. Germline V gene data show CDR1 as SGHVS and CDR2 as FQNEAQ.

The sample was blood. This sequence was found in a woman between 35 and 50 years old in good health. The chain links TRBV7-8 to TRBJ2-5; TRBD2 might be the D (5 bases). The CDR3 nucleotides are TGTGCCAGCAGCTTATCCCCGGGGTGGATCCAAGAGACCCAGTACTTC. Residues: CASSLSPGWIQETQYF.